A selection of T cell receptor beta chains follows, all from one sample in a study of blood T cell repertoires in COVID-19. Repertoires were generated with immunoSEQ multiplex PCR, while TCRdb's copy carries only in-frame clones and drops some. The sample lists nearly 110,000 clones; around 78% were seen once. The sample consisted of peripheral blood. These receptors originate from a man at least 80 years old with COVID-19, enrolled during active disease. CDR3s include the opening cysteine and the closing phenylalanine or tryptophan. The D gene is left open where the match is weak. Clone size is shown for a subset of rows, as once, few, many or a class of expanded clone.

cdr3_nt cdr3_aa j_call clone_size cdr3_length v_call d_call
TGTGCCATCAGATACGGGACAGGGCTTTCTGAAGCTTTCTTT CAIRYGTGLSEAFF TRBJ1-1 NA 14 TRBV10-3 TRBD1
TGTGCCAGCAGCACCGGGACTAGCGGGATGTCAGATACGCAGTATTTT CASSTGTSGMSDTQYF TRBJ2-3 NA 16 TRBV7-2 TRBD2
TGCAGCGTTGTAAGGACTAGCAAGCAGTTCTTC CSVVRTSKQFF TRBJ2-1 NA 11 TRBV29-1 TRBD2
TGTGCCAGCAGCGGCCAACAAGGAGCTAACTATGGCTACACCTTC CASSGQQGANYGYTF TRBJ1-2 NA 15 TRBV9 NA
TGTGCCAGCAGTCTCGGGGAGGGCTACACCTTC CASSLGEGYTF TRBJ1-2 few 11 TRBV5-4 NA
TGTGCCAGCAGCTTAGGTGGCCAGGGTCGATCTGAAACCTTC CASSLGGQGRSETF TRBJ1-2 NA 14 TRBV7-2 NA
TGTGCCAGCAGTTTCGCGGGAGGGCTGACAGATACGCAGTATTTT CASSFAGGLTDTQYF TRBJ2-3 NA 15 TRBV27 TRBD2
TGCAGCGTTGGTCAGGGATATAATTCACCCCTCCACTTT CSVGQGYNSPLHF TRBJ1-6 NA 13 TRBV29-1 NA
TGTGCCAGCAGCTTACTAGCGCTTACTTTCACAGATACGCAGTATTTT CASSLLALTFTDTQYF TRBJ2-3 NA 16 TRBV11-2 NA
TGTGCCTGGAGTGATGAGGGTTCACCCCTCCACTTT CAWSDEGSPLHF TRBJ1-6 NA 12 TRBV30 NA